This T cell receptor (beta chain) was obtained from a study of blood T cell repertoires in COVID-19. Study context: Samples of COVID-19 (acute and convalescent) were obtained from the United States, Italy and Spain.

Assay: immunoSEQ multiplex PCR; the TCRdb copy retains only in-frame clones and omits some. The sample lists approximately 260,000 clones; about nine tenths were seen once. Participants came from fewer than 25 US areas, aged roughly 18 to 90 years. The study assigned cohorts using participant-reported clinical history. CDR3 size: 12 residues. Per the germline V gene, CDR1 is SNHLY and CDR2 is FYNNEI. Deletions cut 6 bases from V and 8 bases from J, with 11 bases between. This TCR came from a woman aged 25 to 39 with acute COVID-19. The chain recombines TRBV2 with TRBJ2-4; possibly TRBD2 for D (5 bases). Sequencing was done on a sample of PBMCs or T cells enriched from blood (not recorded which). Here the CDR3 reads CASREALDIQYF. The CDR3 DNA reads TGTGCCAGCAGGGAGGCCCTCGACATTCAGTACTTC.